This T cell receptor beta chain was sequenced for a study of breast tumors, draining lymph nodes, adjacent tissues. This CDR3 is built from 15 residues. CDR1 SGHTS and CDR2 YDEGEE come from the germline V gene. V lost 0 bases, J lost 8 bases, and 7 bases stayed unmatched. TCRdb recomputed calls from the multiplex PCR reads with MiXCR, one row per CDR3 protein. Of under 15,000 distinct CDR3 sequences in the sample, 62% were seen once. The sample holds many counts of this clonotype. The clonotype originates from a female donor with breast cancer. Some clones in this sample may be carry-over from other donors' samples. Sequenced material: tumor-adjacent breast tissue. The chain combines TRBV5-8 with TRBJ2-1; 8 positions match TRBD2. DNA of the CDR3: TGTGCCAGCAGCTTGGCCGGGGGGGGCAACGATGAGCAGTTCTTC. Translating gives CASSLAGGGNDEQFF.